The 10 T cell receptor beta chains presented below share a single source sample, sequenced in a study of type 1 and type 2 diabetes patients (TCRdb year 2016). Sequencer: Illumina MiSeq. Genomic DNA from sorted T cell subsets served as template for TCRbeta CDR3 amplification. The TCRbeta CDR3 region was amplified by multiplex PCR using 30 forward and 13 reverse primers. In TCRdb, the public reads were trimmed at Q25 with fastp and aligned with MiXCR, with productive beta chains retained. Identical CDR3 proteins give one entry, which carries the most common genes and DNA. For this sample the table gives about 270,000 distinct CDR3 sequences, of which more than 40% were detected only once. In total, the top ten clones hold about 13% of the sample. Sequenced material: peripheral blood mononuclear cells (PBMCs). The receptors shown here come from a man younger than 30 with type 2 diabetes.

In this sample, this clonotype turned up once. The V and J genes are TRBV29-1 and TRBJ2-7; D is ambiguous. This CDR3 is 12 amino acids long. The germline CDR1 and CDR2 sequences are SQVTM and ANQGSEA. Trimming took off 7 bases at V and 3 bases at J, with 13 bases between the two ends. CDR3 in DNA: TGCAGCGGGGGTGAAGCTCGCTACGAGCAGTACTTC. Its translation: CSGGEARYEQYF.

V gene TRBV19 combines with J gene TRBJ1-6; TRBD1 aligns across 9 bases. From germline, CDR1 is LNHDA and CDR2 SQIVND (reference sequence). The CDR3 spans 14 residues. The V and J ends lost 3 bases and 8 bases, in that order; junction bases with no gene match: 2. The CDR3 bases are TGTGCCAGTAGTATGGGACAGGGTTATTCACCCCTCCACTTT. Its translation: CASSMGQGYSPLHF.

This clonotype was detected many times. This chain connects TRBV15 to TRBJ1-1, with 8 bases lining up with TRBD1. The ends lost 0 bases at V and 3 bases at J; junction bases unmatched: 6. Germline assignment: CDR1 LNHNV and CDR2 YYDKDF (reference sequence). This CDR3 is built from 16 residues. The CDR3 sequence: CATSRDQDRGYTEAFF. The CDR3 DNA is TGTGCCACCAGCAGAGATCAAGACAGGGGCTACACTGAAGCTTTCTTT.

The sample holds one count of this clonotype. The rearrangement uses TRBV7-6 and TRBJ2-1; 9 bases align to TRBD1. Unmatched junction bases numbered 7, after V lost 6 bases and J lost 7 bases. The germline V gene encodes CDR1 SGHVS and CDR2 FNYEAQ. CDR3 length equals 14 residues. The DNA of the CDR3 is TGTGCCAGCAGTCGTAGGACAGGGGAGAATGAGCAGTTCTTC. This gives the protein CASSRRTGENEQFF.

Worth noting for this clonotype: This may be a read error: a much more frequent sequence differs by one nucleotide. V usage is TRBV7-8 and J usage is TRBJ2-7; D uncertain. The V gene's germline CDR1 is SGHVS and CDR2 FQNEAQ. The CDR3 runs 11 residues. CDR3 sequence: CASSASYKQYF. The DNA of the CDR3 is TGTGCCAGCAGCGCGTCCTACAAGCAGTACTTC.

The chain has TRBV5-4 and TRBJ1-1; D call uncertain. The CDR3 runs 13 residues. V lost 3 bases and J lost 10, with 16 bases in between. Per germline, CDR1 SGHNT and CDR2 YYREEE (reference sequence). The CDR3 is CASSWGSLAGAFF. The CDR3 nucleotides read TGTGCCAGCAGCTGGGGTAGCCTCGCGGGAGCTTTCTTT.

This chain connects TRBV20-1 to TRBJ1-2; D uncertain. CDR3 length equals 11 residues. Per the germline V gene, CDR1 is DFQATT and CDR2 is SNEGSKA (reference sequence). Deletions cut 3 bases from V and 3 bases from J, with 5 bases between. This chain's CDR3 is CSARGDYGYTF. The DNA of the CDR3 is TGCAGTGCTAGGGGTGACTATGGCTACACCTTC.

This clonotype was observed a handful of times. The J gene is TRBJ2-7, the V gene TRBV7-9; TRBD2 might be the D (6 bases). The CDR3 totals 14 residues. CDR1 is SEHNR and CDR2 is FQNEAQ in the germline V gene (reference sequence). V lost 3 bases and J 2 bases, leaving 11 bases between the germline ends. The CDR3 coding sequence is TGTGCCAGCAGCTTGGATAGCGGAGCCTACGAGCAGTACTTC. It yields the protein CASSLDSGAYEQYF.

The J gene is TRBJ2-6, the V gene TRBV19; 8 bases agree with TRBD1. The trim removed 9 bases at V and 0 bases at J, leaving 10 bases unmatched. Germline V gene data show CDR1 as LNHDA and CDR2 as SQIVND (reference sequence). The CDR3 has 17 amino acids. The CDR3 is CASSLEQGVSGANVLTF. CDR3 DNA sequence: TGTGCCAGCTCACTTGAACAGGGGGTCTCTGGGGCCAACGTCCTGACTTTC.

This clonotype was observed a single time. The chain recombines TRBV9 with TRBJ1-5, with a weak D call TRBD1 (5 bases). Per germline, CDR1 SGDLS and CDR2 YYNGEE. The V gene lost 4 bases and the J gene lost 0 bases, with 11 bases spanning the gap. This CDR3 contains 15 residues. The CDR3 DNA reads as TGTGCCAGCAGCCCGACAGATTATAGCAATCAGCCCCAGCATTTT. This sequence encodes CASSPTDYSNQPQHF.